Each of the 3 T cell receptor beta chains below was sequenced from the same sample in a study of early T cells in non-severe SARS-CoV-2 infection. TCRdb independently ran MiXCR on the 5' RACE reads; one entry per CDR3 protein. The table includes some 58,000 distinct CDR3 sequences, approximately 10% detected once. The material sequenced was whole blood, taken at baseline. The source of these receptors is an adult who was a healthcare worker with PCR-confirmed SARS-CoV-2 infection or an uninfected control (not recorded which).

The CDR3 DNA reads TGCAGTGCTAGTGCCCAGGGCGGGAAGGGCCAGCCCCAGCATTTT. It translates to CSASAQGGKGQPQHF. The rearrangement uses TRBV20-1 and TRBJ1-5, with TRBD1 as a possible D gene (5 bases). Germline V gives CDR1 DFQATT, CDR2 SNEGSKA (reference sequence). This CDR3 comprises 15 residues. Trimming took off 3 bases at V and 7 bases at J, with 19 bases between the two ends.

The V gene is TRBV12-3 or TRBV12-4, the J gene TRBJ1-2, with D unresolved. Trimming stripped 6 bases from V and 4 bases from J, with 15 bases between. This CDR3 region has 14 residues. The CDR3 DNA follows: TGTGCCAGCAGCTTCGCCGGCAGGATCTATGGCTACACCTTC. Its translation is CASSFAGRIYGYTF.

The chain has TRBV20-1 and TRBJ1-6; D is undetermined. The CDR3 has 15 residues. Germline CDR1 reads DFQATT; CDR2 reads SNEGSKA (reference sequence). With 0 bases removed from V and 7 bases from J, the gap between germline ends came to 13 bases. In DNA, the CDR3 is TGCAGTGCTAGAGATCCGGACCCACCGAATTCACCCCTCCACTTT. Its translation: CSARDPDPPNSPLHF.